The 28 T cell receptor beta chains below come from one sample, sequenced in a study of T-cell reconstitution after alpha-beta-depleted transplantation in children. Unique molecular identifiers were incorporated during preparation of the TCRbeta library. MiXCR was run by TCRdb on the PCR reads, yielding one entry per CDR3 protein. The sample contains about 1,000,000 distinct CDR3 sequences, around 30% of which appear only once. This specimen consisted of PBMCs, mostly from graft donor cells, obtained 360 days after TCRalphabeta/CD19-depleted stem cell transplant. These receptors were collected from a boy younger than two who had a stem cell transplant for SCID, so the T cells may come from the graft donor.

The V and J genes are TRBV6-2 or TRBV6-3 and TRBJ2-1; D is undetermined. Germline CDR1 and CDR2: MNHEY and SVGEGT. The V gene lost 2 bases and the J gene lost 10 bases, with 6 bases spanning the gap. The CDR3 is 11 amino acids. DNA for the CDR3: TGTGCCAGCAGTTACATGAGGGAGCAGTTCTTC. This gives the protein CASSYMREQFF.

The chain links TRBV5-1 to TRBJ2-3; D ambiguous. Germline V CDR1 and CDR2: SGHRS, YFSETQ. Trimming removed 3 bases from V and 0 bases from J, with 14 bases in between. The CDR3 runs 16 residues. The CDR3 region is CASSSYLLSSTDTQYF. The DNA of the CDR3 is TGCGCCAGCAGCTCCTACCTGCTATCTAGCACAGATACGCAGTATTTT. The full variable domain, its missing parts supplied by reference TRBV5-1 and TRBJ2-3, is KAGVTQTPRYLIKTRGQQVTLSCSPISGHRSVSWYQQTPGQGLQFLFEYFSETQRNKGNFPGRFSGRQFSNSRSEMNVSTLELGDSALYLCASSSYLLSSTDTQYFGPGTRLTVL.

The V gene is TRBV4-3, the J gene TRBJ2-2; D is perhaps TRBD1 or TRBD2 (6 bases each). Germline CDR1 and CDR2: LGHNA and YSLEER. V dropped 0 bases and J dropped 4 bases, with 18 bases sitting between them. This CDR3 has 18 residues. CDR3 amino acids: CASSQEILGGRFTGELFF. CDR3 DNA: TGCGCCAGCAGCCAAGAGATTTTGGGGGGCCGATTCACCGGGGAGCTGTTTTTT.

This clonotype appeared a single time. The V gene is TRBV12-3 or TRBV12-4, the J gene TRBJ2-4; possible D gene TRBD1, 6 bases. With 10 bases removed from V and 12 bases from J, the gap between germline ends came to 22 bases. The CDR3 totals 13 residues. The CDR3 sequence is CATRGEGFTGQYF. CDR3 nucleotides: TGTGCCACCAGGGGAGAGGGGTTTACCGGTCAGTACTTC.

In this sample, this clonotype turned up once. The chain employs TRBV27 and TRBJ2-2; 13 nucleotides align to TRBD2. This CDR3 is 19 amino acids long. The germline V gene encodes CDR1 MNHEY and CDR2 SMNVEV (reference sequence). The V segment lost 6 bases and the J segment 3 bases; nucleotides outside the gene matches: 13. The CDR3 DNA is TGTGCCAGCAGCCCTTATTGGACTAGCGGGGGAGGGGACACCGGGGAGCTGTTTTTT. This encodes CASSPYWTSGGGDTGELFF.

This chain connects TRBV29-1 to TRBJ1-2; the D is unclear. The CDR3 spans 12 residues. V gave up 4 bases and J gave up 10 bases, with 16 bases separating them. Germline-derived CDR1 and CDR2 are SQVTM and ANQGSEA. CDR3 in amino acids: CSVGKAPEDYTF. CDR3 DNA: TGCAGCGTTGGTAAGGCTCCTGAGGACTACACCTTC.

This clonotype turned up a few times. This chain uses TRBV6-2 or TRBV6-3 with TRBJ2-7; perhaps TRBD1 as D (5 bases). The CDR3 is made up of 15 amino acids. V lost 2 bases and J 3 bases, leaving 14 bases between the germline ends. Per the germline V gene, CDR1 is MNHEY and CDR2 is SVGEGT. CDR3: CASSYRPGLIYEQYF. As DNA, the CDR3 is TGTGCCAGCAGTTACCGGCCAGGGCTGATCTACGAGCAGTACTTC.

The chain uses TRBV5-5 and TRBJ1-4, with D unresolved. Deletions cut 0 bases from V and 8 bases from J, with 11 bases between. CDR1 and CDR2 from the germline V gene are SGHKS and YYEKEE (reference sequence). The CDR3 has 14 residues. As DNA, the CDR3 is TGTGCCAGCAGCTTGGCCCTGGGCAGGGAAAAACTGTTTTTT. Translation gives CASSLALGREKLFF.

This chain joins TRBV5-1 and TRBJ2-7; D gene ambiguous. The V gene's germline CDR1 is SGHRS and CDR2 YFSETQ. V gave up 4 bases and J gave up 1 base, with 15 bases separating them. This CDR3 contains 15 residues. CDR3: CASSPVMGISYEQYF. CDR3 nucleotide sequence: TGCGCCAGCAGCCCGGTGATGGGAATATCCTACGAGCAGTACTTC.

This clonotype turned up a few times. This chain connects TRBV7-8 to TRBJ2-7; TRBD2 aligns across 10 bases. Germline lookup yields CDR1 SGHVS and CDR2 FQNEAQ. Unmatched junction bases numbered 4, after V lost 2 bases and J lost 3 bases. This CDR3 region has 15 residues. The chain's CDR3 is CASSLRTSGDYEQYF. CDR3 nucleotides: TGTGCCAGCAGCTTAAGGACTAGCGGCGACTACGAGCAGTACTTC.

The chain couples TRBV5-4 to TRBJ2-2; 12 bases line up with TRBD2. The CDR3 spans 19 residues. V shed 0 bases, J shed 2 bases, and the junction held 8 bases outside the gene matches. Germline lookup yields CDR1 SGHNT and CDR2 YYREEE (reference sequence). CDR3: CASSLVKLAGGRNTGELFF. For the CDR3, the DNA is TGTGCCAGCAGCTTGGTAAAACTAGCGGGGGGCCGAAACACCGGGGAGCTGTTTTTT. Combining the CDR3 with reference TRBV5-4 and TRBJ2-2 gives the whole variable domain ETGVTQSPTHLIKTRGQQVTLRCSSQSGHNTVSWYQQALGQGPQFIFQYYREEENGRGNFPPRFSGLQFPNYSSELNVNALELDDSALYLCASSLVKLAGGRNTGELFFGEGSRLTVL.

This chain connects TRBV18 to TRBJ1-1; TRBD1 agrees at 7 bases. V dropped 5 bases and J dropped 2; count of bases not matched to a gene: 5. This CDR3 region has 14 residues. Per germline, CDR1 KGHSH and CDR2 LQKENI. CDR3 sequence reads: CASSDRQGNTEAFF. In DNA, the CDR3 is TGTGCCAGCTCAGACAGACAGGGAAACACTGAAGCTTTCTTT. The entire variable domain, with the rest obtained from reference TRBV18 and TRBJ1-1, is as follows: NAGVMQNPRHLVRRRGQEARLRCSPMKGHSHVYWYRQLPEEGLKFMVYLQKENIIDESGMPKERFSAEFPKEGPSILRIQQVVRGDSAAYFCASSDRQGNTEAFFGQGTRLTVV.

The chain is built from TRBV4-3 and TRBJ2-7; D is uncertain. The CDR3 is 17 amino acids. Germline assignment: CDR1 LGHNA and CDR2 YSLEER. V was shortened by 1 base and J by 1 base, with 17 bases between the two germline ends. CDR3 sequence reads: CASSQGYLSQPSYEQYF. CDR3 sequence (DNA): TGCGCCAGCAGCCAAGGATACCTTTCACAGCCATCCTACGAGCAGTACTTC.

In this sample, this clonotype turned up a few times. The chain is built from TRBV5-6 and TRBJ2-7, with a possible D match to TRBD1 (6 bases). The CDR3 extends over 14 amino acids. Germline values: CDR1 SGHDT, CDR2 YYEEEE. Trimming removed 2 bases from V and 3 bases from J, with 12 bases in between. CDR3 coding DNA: TGTGCCAGCAGCTTTGCACAGGGTATCTACGAGCAGTACTTC. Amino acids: CASSFAQGIYEQYF.

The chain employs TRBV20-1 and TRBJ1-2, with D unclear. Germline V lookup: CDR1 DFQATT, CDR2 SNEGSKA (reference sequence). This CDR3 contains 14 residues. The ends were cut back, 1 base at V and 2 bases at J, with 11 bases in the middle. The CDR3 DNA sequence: TGCAGTGCTAGAGGCACAGATAGAAACTATGGCTACACCTTC. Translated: CSARGTDRNYGYTF.

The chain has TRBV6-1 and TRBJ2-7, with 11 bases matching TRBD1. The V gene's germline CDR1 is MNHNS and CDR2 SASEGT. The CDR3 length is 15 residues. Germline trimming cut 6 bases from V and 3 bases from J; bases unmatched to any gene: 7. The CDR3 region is CASRSAGTGGYEQYF. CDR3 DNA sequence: TGTGCCAGCAGATCAGCCGGGACAGGGGGCTACGAGCAGTACTTC.

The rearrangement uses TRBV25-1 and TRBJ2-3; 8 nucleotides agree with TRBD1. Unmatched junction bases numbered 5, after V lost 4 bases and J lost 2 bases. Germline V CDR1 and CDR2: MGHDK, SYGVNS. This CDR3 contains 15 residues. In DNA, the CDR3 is TGTGCCAGCAGTGCCAGGGGGCCCCCCACAGATACGCAGTATTTT. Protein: CASSARGPPTDTQYF.

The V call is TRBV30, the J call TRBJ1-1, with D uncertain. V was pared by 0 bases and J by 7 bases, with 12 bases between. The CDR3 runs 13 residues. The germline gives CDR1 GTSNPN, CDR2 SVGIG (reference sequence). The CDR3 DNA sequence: TGTGCCTGGAGTGTCCCACCAAACGATGAAGCTTTCTTT. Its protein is CAWSVPPNDEAFF.

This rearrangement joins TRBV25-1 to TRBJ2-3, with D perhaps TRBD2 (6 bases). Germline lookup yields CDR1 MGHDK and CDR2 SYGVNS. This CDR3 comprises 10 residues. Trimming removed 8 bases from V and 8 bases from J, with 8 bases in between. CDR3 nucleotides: TGTGCCAGCGCGGGGATTACGCAGTATTTT. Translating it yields CASAGITQYF.

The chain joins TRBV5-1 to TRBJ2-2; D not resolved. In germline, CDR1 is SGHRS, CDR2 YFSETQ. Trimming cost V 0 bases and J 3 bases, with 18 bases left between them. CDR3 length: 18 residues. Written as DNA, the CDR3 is TGCGCCAGCAGCTTGGGTTTGAGGACGGAAACCCACACCGGGGAGCTGTTTTTT. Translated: CASSLGLRTETHTGELFF.

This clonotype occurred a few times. CDR3 in amino acids: CASSLVLGGVPYNEQFF. The DNA of the CDR3 is TGTGCCAGCAGCTTAGTTCTAGGGGGGGTCCCCTACAATGAGCAGTTCTTC. V and J are TRBV11-2 and TRBJ2-1, with D tentatively TRBD2 (7 bases). This CDR3 is built from 17 residues. The V gene's germline CDR1 is SGHAT and CDR2 FQNNGV. The germline V and J ends were trimmed by 1 base and 2 bases, with 15 bases remaining between them.

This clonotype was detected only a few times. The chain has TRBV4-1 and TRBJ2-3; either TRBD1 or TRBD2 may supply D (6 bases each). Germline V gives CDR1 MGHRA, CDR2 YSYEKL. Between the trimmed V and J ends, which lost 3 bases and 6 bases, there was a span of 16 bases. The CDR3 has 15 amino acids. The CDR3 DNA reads TGCGCCAGCAGCCAGCAGGGTAAAGGGGGGGATACGCAGTATTTT. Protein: CASSQQGKGGDTQYF.

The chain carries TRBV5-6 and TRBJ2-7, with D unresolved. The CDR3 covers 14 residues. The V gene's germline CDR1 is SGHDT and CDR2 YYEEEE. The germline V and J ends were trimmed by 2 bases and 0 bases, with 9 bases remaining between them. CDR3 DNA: TGTGCCAGCAGCTTTCCCTGGAGCTCCTACGAGCAGTACTTC. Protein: CASSFPWSSYEQYF.

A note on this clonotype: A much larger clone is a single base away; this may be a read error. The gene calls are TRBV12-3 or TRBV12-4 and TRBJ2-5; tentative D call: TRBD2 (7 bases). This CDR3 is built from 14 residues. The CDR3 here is CASSLTGGQETEYF. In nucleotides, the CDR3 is TGTGCCAGCAGTTTGACGGGGGGCCAAGAGACCGAGTACTTC.

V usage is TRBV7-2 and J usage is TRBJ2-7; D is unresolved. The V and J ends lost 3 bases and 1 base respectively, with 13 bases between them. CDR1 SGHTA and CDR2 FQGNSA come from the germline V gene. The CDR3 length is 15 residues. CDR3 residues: CASSFLNSGSYEQYF. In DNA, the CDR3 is TGTGCCAGCAGCTTCTTGAATAGTGGTTCCTACGAGCAGTACTTC. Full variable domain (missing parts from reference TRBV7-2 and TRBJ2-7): GAGVSQSPSNKVTEKGKDVELRCDPISGHTALYWYRQSLGQGLEFLIYFQGNSAPDKSGLPSDRFSAERTGGSVSTLTIQRTQQEDSAVYLCASSFLNSGSYEQYFGPGTRLTVT.

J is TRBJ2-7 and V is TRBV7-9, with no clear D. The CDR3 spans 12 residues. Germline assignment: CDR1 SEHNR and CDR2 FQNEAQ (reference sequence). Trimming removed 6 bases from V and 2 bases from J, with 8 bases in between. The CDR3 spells CASSYQTYEQYF. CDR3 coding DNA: TGTGCCAGCAGTTACCAAACCTACGAGCAGTACTTC.

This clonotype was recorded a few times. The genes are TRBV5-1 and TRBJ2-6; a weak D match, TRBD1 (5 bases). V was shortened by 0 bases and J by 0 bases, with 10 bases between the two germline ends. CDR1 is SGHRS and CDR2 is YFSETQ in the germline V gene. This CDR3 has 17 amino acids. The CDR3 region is CASSLEGRSSGANVLTF. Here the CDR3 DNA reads TGCGCCAGCAGCTTGGAGGGGCGAAGCTCTGGGGCCAACGTCCTGACTTTC.

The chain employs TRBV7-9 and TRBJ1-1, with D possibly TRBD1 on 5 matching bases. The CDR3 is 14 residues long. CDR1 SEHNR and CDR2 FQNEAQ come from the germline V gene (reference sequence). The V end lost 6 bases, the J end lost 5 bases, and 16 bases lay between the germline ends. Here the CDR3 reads CASRLTGAGTEAFF. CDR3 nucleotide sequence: TGTGCCAGCAGACTCACAGGAGCGGGGACTGAAGCTTTCTTT. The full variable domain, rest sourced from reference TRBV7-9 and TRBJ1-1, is DTGVSQNPRHKITKRGQNVTFRCDPISEHNRLYWYRQTLGQGPEFLTYFQNEAQLEKSRLLSDRFSAERPKGSFSTLEIQRTEQGDSAMYLCASRLTGAGTEAFFGQGTRLTVV.